The entry that follows covers one TCR beta chain sequence. The target of this receptor is not known. No much larger clone is present one base from it, and per-base qualities are unavailable. According to the germline V gene, CDR1 reads SGHDT and CDR2 reads YYEEEE. Its CDR3 holds 14 amino acids, cysteine through phenylalanine. The sequence is cut down to CDR3 DNA, 42 bases in frame from base 1. For this chain, trimming is 3 bases at the V end and 1 base at the J end, and the number of junction bases without a gene match is 2. This entry belongs to a study of vaccination effects on CD4 cells after COVID-19 (dated by TCRdb to between 2022 and 2023). Background on the whole study: Each participant got two doses of an mRNA SARS-CoV-2 vaccine, either BNT162b2 or mRNA-1273. Cultures from other donors in the study were sequenced with the Oncomine TCR Beta short-read assay on an Illumina iSeq 100. SARS-CoV-2 spike-specific CD4+ TCR repertoires from before and after mRNA vaccination were compared in COVID-19 convalescent patients and in infection-naive vaccine recipients. The full study included roughly 11 COVID-19 convalescent patients and a few SARS-CoV-2-naive healthy vaccine recipients. What the work shows at the level of the full study, not this receptor alone: Among healthy vaccine recipients, nearly all vaccine-induced clones were SARS-CoV-2 mono-reactive, and just 1 of 255 was cross-reactive with common cold coronaviruses. Only a small number of convalescent patients were included, and no early post-infection timepoints were available, which limited the study. Marked clonal contraction was observed in both infection-induced and vaccine-induced clones at late post-vaccination timepoints, consistent with waning T cell responses.

The library relied on the immunoSEQ multiplex PCR assay. DNA from the cultured, isolated CD4+ T cells was subjected to TCR beta CDR3 sequencing. Under the source paper's analysis protocol: The analysis removed non-productive TCR sequences, trimmed reads to the CDR3 region, and retained only CDR3s that were 7 or more amino acids long. Antigen-specific clonotypes were identified using the MANAFEST web app by comparison of expansion in peptide wells against reference cultures. Positive clones required FDR<0.05 expansion versus reference and all other wells, odds ratio above 5, and frequency above 0.1% in two replicate wells. A clonotype was defined as cross-reactive if the clonotype was significantly expanded both in SARS-CoV-2 spike wells and in at least one common cold coronavirus spike condition. CDR3 similarity was assessed by Levenshtein distance using the stringdist R package, and unrooted trees were constructed with ape in R 3.6.1. TCRdb provides this immuneACCESS table in a form limited to in-frame rearrangements. Some clones are lacking; in checked studies, under half of them reflect an unresolved V gene, and why the rest are absent is not known. That table gives V, J and clone size, and the DNA gave D and trimming. This sample gives approximately 76,000 clones in total; roughly 79% of them show up just once. The ten largest account for over 9.5% of the sample.

The ViraFEST assay stimulated PBMC with viral peptide pools and then used TCR sequencing to identify antigen-specific CD4+ T cell clonotypes by expansion. After roughly 11 days of culture, CD4+ T cells were isolated with the EasySep CD4+ T cell isolation kit. None of the healthy vaccine recipients had a prior SARS-CoV-2 infection, which was confirmed by nucleocapsid antibody tests that came back negative both before and after vaccination. Each well held under 2.5 million PBMC cultured in IMDM containing approximately 5% human AB serum, 9.5 to 10 IU/ml IL-2 and gentamicin, along with roughly 10 ug/ml peptides. On days 3 and 7, half of the culture medium was replaced with fresh IL-2-containing medium. Unless noted otherwise, every peptide stimulation condition was grown in triplicate wells. PBMC were separated from whole blood using Ficoll-Paque Plus gradient centrifugation and were then either cryopreserved at -140C or used fresh. The overlapping peptide pools covered the spike proteins of SARS-CoV-2 and of the common cold coronaviruses HCoV-NL63, HCoV-OC43 and HCoV-229E. Genomic DNA was extracted from cultured CD4+ T cells with the QIAamp micro DNA kit.

The chain couples TRBV5-6 to TRBJ1-1, and 8 junctional nucleotides match TRBD1. The sequence came from a human donor who received a COVID-19 vaccine. Here the sequenced sample was CD4+ T cells from PBMCs cultured with SARS-CoV-2 spike peptides, taken before COVID-19 vaccination. Explained via the paper, the cell subset or site label denotes: SARS-CoV-2 spike overlapping peptide pool stimulation. The sequence in DNA is TGTGCCAGCAGCTGGGGACAGGAGAACACTGAAGCTTTCTTT. The translation is CASSWGQENTEAFF.